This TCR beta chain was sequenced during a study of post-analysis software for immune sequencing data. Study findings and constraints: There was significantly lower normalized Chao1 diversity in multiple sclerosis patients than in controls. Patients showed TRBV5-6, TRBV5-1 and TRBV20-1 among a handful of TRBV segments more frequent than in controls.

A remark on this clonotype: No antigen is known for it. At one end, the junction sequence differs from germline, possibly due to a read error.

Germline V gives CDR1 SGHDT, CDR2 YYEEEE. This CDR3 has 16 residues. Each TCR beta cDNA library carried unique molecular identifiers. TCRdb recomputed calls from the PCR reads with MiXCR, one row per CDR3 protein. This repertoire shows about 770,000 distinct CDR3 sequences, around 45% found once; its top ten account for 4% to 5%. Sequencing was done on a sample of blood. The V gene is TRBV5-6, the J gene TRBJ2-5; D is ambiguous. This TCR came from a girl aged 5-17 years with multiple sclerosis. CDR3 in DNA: TGTGCCAGCAGCCCAACCCCCGAGGCCTTGAAAGAGACCCAGTGCTTC. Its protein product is CASSPTPEALKETQCF.